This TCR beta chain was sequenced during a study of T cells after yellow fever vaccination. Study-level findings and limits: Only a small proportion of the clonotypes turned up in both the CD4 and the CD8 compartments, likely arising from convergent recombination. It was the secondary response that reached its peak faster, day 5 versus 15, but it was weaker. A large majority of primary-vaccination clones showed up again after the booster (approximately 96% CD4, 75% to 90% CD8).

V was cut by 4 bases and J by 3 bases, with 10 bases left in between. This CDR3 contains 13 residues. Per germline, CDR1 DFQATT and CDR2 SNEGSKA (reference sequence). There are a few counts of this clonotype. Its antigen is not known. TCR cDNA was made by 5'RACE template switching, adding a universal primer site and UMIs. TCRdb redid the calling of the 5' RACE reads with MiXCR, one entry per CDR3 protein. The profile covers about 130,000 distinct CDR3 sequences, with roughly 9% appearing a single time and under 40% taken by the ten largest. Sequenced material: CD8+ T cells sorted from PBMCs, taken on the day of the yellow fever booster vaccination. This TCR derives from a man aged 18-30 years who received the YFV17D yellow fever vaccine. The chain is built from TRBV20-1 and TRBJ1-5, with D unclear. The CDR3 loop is CSAIDGYNQPQHF. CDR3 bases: TGCAGTGCTATCGACGGATACAATCAGCCCCAGCATTTT.